This T cell receptor (beta chain) was profiled in a study of CD8 T cells in ankylosing spondylitis. Study-wide findings and caveats: One TCR beta motif, made up of several highly homologous variants, appeared characteristic of ankylosing spondylitis blood. Matched ankylosing spondylitis synovial fluid reportedly showed significant enrichment of disease-linked clones.

By quantitative 5'-RACE with molecular barcodes, the TCR beta libraries were made. TCRdb re-derived calls from the 5' RACE reads in MiXCR, one entry per CDR3 protein. Altogether fewer than 550,000 distinct CDR3 sequences are present, under 5.5% being singletons, with the ten largest covering roughly 3.3%. In its sample, this clonotype was seen a few times. The target antigen is unknown. Input material: blood, either unsorted or a sorted T cell fraction (not recorded which). This receptor was identified in a male donor with ankylosing spondylitis.

The CDR3 DNA reads TGTGCCAGCAGCTTAGCGGGGACAGGGTGGTCCGATGAGCAGTTCTTC. It specifies CASSLAGTGWSDEQFF. The rearrangement joins TRBV7-8 to TRBJ2-1; 9 bases line up with TRBD1. J lost 8 bases, V lost 0 bases, and 8 bases had no gene match. The CDR3 is made up of 16 amino acids. Germline assignment: CDR1 SGHVS and CDR2 FQNEAQ.